This T cell receptor (beta chain) was sequenced in a study of cytomegalovirus exposure and HLA in healthy donors. PCR used 60 Vbeta primers and 13 Jbeta primers. TCRdb keeps only in-frame clones here, not all; method: immunoSEQ multiplex PCR. Among about 130,000 clones listed, 75% to 90% were seen once. Looked up from germline, CDR1 is LNHDA and CDR2 is SQIVND (reference sequence). V lost 8 bases and J 2 bases, leaving 19 bases between the germline ends. This CDR3 is 16 amino acids long. This TCR was recovered from a woman between 35 and 50 years old in good health and CMV-seropositive. The V gene is TRBV19, the J gene TRBJ2-4; tentatively, D is TRBD1 (6 bases). Sequenced material: PBMCs. The CDR3 DNA reads as TGTGCCAGTCAACAGGGCCGGTCCTCGACCAAAAACATTCAGTACTTC. The encoded protein is CASQQGRSSTKNIQYF. Full variable domain (rest looked up from reference TRBV19 and TRBJ2-4): DGGITQSPKYLFRKEGQNVTLSCEQNLNHDAMYWYRQDPGQGLRLIYYSQIVNDFQKGDIAEGYSVSREKKESFPLTVTSAQKNPTAFYLCASQQGRSSTKNIQYFGAGTRLSVL.